This is a list of T cell receptor beta chains from one sample in a study of T cell repertoires in cytomegalovirus infection. TCRdb fed the reads into MiXCR, producing one record per CDR3 protein. The sample has about 260,000 distinct CDR3 sequences; roughly an eighth are singletons. Sequencing was carried out using PBMCs. The receptors originated from a human donor in good health (CMV status not recorded). Some clones in this sample may be carry-over from other donors' samples. Both conserved end residues are part of each CDR3. The D gene is left open where the match is weak. A clone size is listed for some rows: how often the clone was seen (once, few, many), or a class if it is expanded.

14,TRBV6-4,TRBJ2-2,.,TRBD1,CASSTDRDTGELFF,TGTGCCAGCAGCACGGACAGGGACACCGGGGAGCTGTTTTTT
14,TRBV28,TRBJ2-2,few,TRBD1,CASRRQGATGELFF,TGTGCCAGCAGAAGACAGGGGGCGACCGGGGAGCTGTTTTTT
15,TRBV7-9,TRBJ2-3,many,.,CASSQTWDSTDTQYF,TGTGCCAGCAGCCAGACCTGGGACAGCACAGATACGCAGTATTTT
17,TRBV6-6,TRBJ2-1,many,.,CASRRLGSGTNYNEQFF,TGTGCCAGCAGACGACTTGGGTCCGGGACAAACTACAATGAGCAGTTCTTC
13,TRBV28,TRBJ2-5,few,.,CASSSVAPGTQYF,TGTGCCAGCAGTTCCGTGGCCCCAGGGACCCAGTACTTC
13,TRBV7-3,TRBJ1-1,many,TRBD1,CASSPGTGGRAFF,TGTGCCAGCAGCCCGGGGACAGGTGGACGGGCTTTCTTT
13,TRBV29-1,TRBJ1-2,.,.,CSVDRATNYGYTF,TGCAGCGTTGACAGGGCCACTAACTATGGCTACACCTTC
13,TRBV12-3/TRBV12-4,TRBJ1-6,.,TRBD1,CASSPRGHSPLHF,TGTGCCAGCAGTCCCAGGGGGCATTCACCCCTCCACTTT
16,TRBV20-1,TRBJ2-7,few,TRBD2,CSAPRPASGRFDEQYF,TGCAGTGCCCCTCGTCCAGCCAGCGGGAGGTTCGACGAGCAGTACTTC
14,TRBV19,TRBJ1-1,.,.,CASRRWNRETEAFF,TGTGCCAGTAGACGGTGGAACAGGGAAACTGAAGCTTTCTTT
14,TRBV11-2,TRBJ2-5,many,.,CASSFRVGEETQYF,TGTGCCAGCAGCTTCAGAGTCGGGGAAGAGACCCAGTACTTC
15,TRBV6-6,TRBJ2-7,.,TRBD2,CASSQGPGGRYEQYF,TGTGCCAGCAGCCAGGGACCGGGGGGTCGCTACGAGCAGTACTTC
16,TRBV7-2,TRBJ1-6,many,.,CASSLQPTIHNSPLHF,TGTGCCAGCAGCTTACAACCGACGATTCATAATTCACCCCTCCACTTT
19,TRBV27,TRBJ2-3,.,TRBD2,CASSLSTGGPSFGTDTQYF,TGTGCCAGCAGTTTATCGACGGGAGGGCCGAGTTTCGGCACAGATACGCAGTATTTT
15,TRBV29-1,TRBJ2-1,few,TRBD1,CSARGTGDSYNEQFF,TGCAGCGCGAGGGGGACAGGGGATTCCTACAATGAGCAGTTCTTC
15,TRBV7-8,TRBJ2-5,many,.,CASSLNGHGQETQYF,TGTGCCAGCAGCCTGAATGGCCATGGGCAAGAGACCCAGTACTTC
16,TRBV5-3,TRBJ1-6,few,TRBD1,CASSLDQGQGTSPLHF,TGTGCCAGCAGCTTGGACCAAGGACAGGGGACTTCACCCCTCCACTTT
18,TRBV7-2,TRBJ2-6,many,.,CASSPIVQGSSGANVLTF,TGTGCCAGCAGCCCCATCGTACAGGGTAGCTCTGGGGCCAACGTCCTGACTTTC
13,TRBV20-1,TRBJ2-7,.,.,CSAREQDYYEQYF,TGCAGTGCTAGAGAACAGGATTACTACGAGCAGTACTTC
15,TRBV5-1,TRBJ2-5,few,.,CASSLQQGGFETQYF,TGCGCCAGCAGCCTCCAACAGGGGGGGTTCGAGACCCAGTACTTC
14,TRBV28,TRBJ2-7,.,.,CASNPPGLPREQYF,TGTGCCAGCAACCCCCCTGGGCTCCCGAGAGAGCAGTACTTC
12,TRBV4-1,TRBJ1-1,many,.,CAIRTGPTEAFF,TGCGCCATAAGGACGGGGCCTACTGAAGCTTTCTTT
14,TRBV5-3,TRBJ2-2,.,.,CASSLELGDRELFF,TGTGCCAGCAGCTTGGAACTCGGGGACCGGGAGCTGTTTTTT
14,TRBV2,TRBJ1-5,once,.,CASRESYSNQPQHF,TGTGCCAGCAGAGAAAGTTATAGCAATCAGCCCCAGCATTTT
16,TRBV7-9,TRBJ2-3,.,TRBD2,CASSLISGGGTDTQYF,TGTGCCAGCAGCTTGATTAGCGGGGGTGGTACAGATACGCAGTATTTT
14,TRBV20-1,TRBJ2-1,.,TRBD2,CSAFQAGVVNEQFF,TGCAGTGCTTTCCAGGCGGGAGTGGTCAATGAGCAGTTCTTC
14,TRBV4-2,TRBJ2-7,.,TRBD2,CASSQEGGAYEQYF,TGTGCCAGCAGCCAAGAGGGGGGGGCCTACGAGCAGTACTTC
14,TRBV20-1,TRBJ2-5,many,TRBD1,CSARDRQGKETQYF,TGCAGTGCTAGAGATCGACAGGGTAAAGAGACCCAGTACTTC
13,TRBV25-1,TRBJ1-1,.,TRBD1,CASCRDRGTEAFF,TGTGCCAGCTGCCGGGACAGGGGAACTGAAGCTTTCTTT
13,TRBV7-2,TRBJ1-2,many,.,CASSPGRLYGYTF,TGTGCCAGCAGCCCGGGCAGACTATATGGCTACACCTTC
14,TRBV23-1,TRBJ1-2,few,.,CASGDLLWGYGYTF,TGCGCCAGCGGGGACCTTCTCTGGGGCTATGGCTACACCTTC
15,TRBV7-3,TRBJ1-1,many,.,CASSAQGGLNTEAFF,TGTGCCAGCAGCGCCCAGGGTGGATTGAACACTGAAGCTTTCTTT
16,TRBV18,TRBJ2-1,few,.,CASSPLPLGPYNEQFF,TGTGCCAGCTCGCCACTTCCTTTGGGGCCCTACAATGAGCAGTTCTTC
14,TRBV7-8,TRBJ2-7,many,.,CASSLRRDSYEQYF,TGTGCCAGCAGCTTAAGGAGGGACTCCTACGAGCAGTACTTC
16,TRBV5-6,TRBJ1-5,few,.,CASSLGQPYSNQPQHF,TGTGCCAGCAGCTTGGGCCAGCCCTATAGCAATCAGCCCCAGCATTTT
16,TRBV4-1,TRBJ1-5,many,.,CASSQVFSGVNQPQHF,TGCGCCAGCAGCCAAGTATTTTCAGGGGTCAATCAGCCCCAGCATTTT
11,TRBV7-8,TRBJ2-1,few,.,CASTVDREQFF,TGTGCCAGCACCGTGGACAGAGAGCAGTTCTTC
14,TRBV20-1,TRBJ2-6,.,.,CSASLIAGANVLTF,TGCAGTGCTAGCTTGATTGCTGGGGCCAACGTCCTGACTTTC
15,TRBV7-3,TRBJ2-7,many,.,CASSLNGGQFYEQYF,TGTGCCAGCAGCTTAAACGGGGGACAGTTCTACGAGCAGTACTTC
15,TRBV20-1,TRBJ2-1,many,TRBD2,CSARWASGGNNEQFF,TGCAGTGCTAGATGGGCTAGCGGGGGGAACAATGAGCAGTTCTTC
13,TRBV7-2,TRBJ1-2,.,.,CASRPGPLYGYTF,TGTGCCAGCAGGCCGGGACCACTCTATGGCTACACCTTC
15,TRBV3-1,TRBJ1-2,.,.,CASSPIEASGSGYTF,TGTGCCAGCAGCCCGATCGAAGCGTCAGGGTCTGGCTACACCTTC
15,TRBV5-1,TRBJ2-5,few,TRBD2,CASSLVGTRQETQYF,TGCGCCAGCAGCTTGGTTGGGACTAGGCAAGAGACCCAGTACTTC
16,TRBV12-3/TRBV12-4,TRBJ2-7,many,.,CASSGGGARGVYEQYF,TGTGCCAGCAGTGGAGGTGGCGCCAGGGGCGTCTACGAGCAGTACTTC
18,TRBV5-8,TRBJ2-2,many,.,CASSLSRRATRDTGELFF,TGTGCCAGCAGCTTATCCAGGAGGGCGACTCGGGACACCGGGGAGCTGTTTTTT
15,TRBV7-2,TRBJ2-3,many,.,CASSLAPGIGDTQYF,TGTGCCAGCAGCTTAGCCCCGGGGATAGGAGATACGCAGTATTTT
13,TRBV28,TRBJ2-1,.,.,CASSQTLRDEQFF,TGTGCCAGCAGCCAAACGTTACGCGATGAGCAGTTCTTC
15,TRBV13,TRBJ1-2,few,.,CASSLGPELSYGYTF,TGTGCCAGCAGCTTAGGCCCAGAGTTAAGCTATGGCTACACCTTC
16,TRBV7-2,TRBJ2-5,few,.,CASSLALAVPRETQYF,TGTGCCAGCAGCTTAGCTCTGGCAGTCCCTCGGGAGACCCAGTACTTC
17,TRBV7-2,TRBJ2-5,many,TRBD2,CASSSHSGTSFSETQYF,TGTGCCAGCAGCTCTCACTCCGGGACTAGTTTTTCGGAGACCCAGTACTTC
12,TRBV29-1,TRBJ2-3,.,.,CSQTDGTDTQYF,TGCAGCCAAACAGATGGCACAGATACGCAGTATTTT
14,TRBV2,TRBJ2-5,many,TRBD1,CASREQGTEETQYF,TGTGCCAGCAGAGAACAGGGGACAGAAGAGACCCAGTACTTC
13,TRBV5-3,TRBJ2-1,once,.,CARSFFSIYEQFF,TGTGCCAGAAGCTTCTTTAGCATTTATGAGCAGTTCTTC
15,TRBV6-1,TRBJ2-5,.,.,CASSRGGGLEETQYF,TGTGCCAGCAGTCGTGGGGGGGGGCTGGAGGAGACCCAGTACTTC
14,TRBV6-2/TRBV6-3,TRBJ2-1,many,.,CASYTGLVHNEQFF,TGTGCCAGTTATACAGGGTTGGTTCACAATGAGCAGTTCTTC
15,TRBV9,TRBJ1-1,.,TRBD1,CASSDRDRGPSEAFF,TGTGCCAGCAGCGACCGGGACAGGGGGCCTTCTGAAGCTTTCTTT
14,TRBV28,TRBJ2-5,.,TRBD1,CASSTDREGETQYF,TGTGCCAGCAGCACCGACAGGGAAGGAGAGACCCAGTACTTC